Each of the 16 T cell receptor beta chains below was sequenced from the same sample in a study of blood T cells in healthy people across ages. A second PCR of 7 to 11 cycles used a sample-barcoded 5' primer and a J-beta primer mix. Using its own MiXCR run on the 5' RACE reads, TCRdb lists one record per CDR3 protein. The data hold hundreds of thousands of distinct CDR3 sequences, with about half observed a single time. Sequenced input: blood. These receptors all stem from a woman aged 60-75 years in good health.

This clonotype was recorded a few times. V usage is TRBV29-1 and J usage is TRBJ1-1, with TRBD1 matching over 8 bases. Germline CDR1 SQVTM, CDR2 ANQGSEA. The CDR3 totals 14 residues. V was clipped by 6 bases and J by 0 bases; unmatched bases: 6. As DNA, the CDR3 is TGCAGCGTAAAGACAGGGGCGGTGAACACTGAAGCTTTCTTT. This gives the protein CSVKTGAVNTEAFF. Filled out from reference TRBV29-1 and TRBJ1-1, the complete variable domain reads SAVISQKPSRDICQRGTSLTIQCQVDSQVTMMFWYRQQPGQSLTLIATANQGSEATYESGFVIDKFPISRPNLTFSTLTVSNMSPEDSSIYLCSVKTGAVNTEAFFGQGTRLTVV.

The chain couples TRBV9 to TRBJ2-2; D gene unclear. Trimming removed 1 base at V and 2 bases at J, with 9 bases between. CDR1 SGDLS and CDR2 YYNGEE come from the germline V gene. The CDR3 is 15 amino acids. DNA for the CDR3: TGTGCCAGCAGCGTATATCGGCTTAACACCGGGGAGCTGTTTTTT. The encoded protein is CASSVYRLNTGELFF.

The V gene is TRBV20-1, the J gene TRBJ2-7, with D tentatively TRBD2 (5 bases). This CDR3 has 13 residues. With 6 bases removed from V and 2 bases from J, the gap between germline ends came to 14 bases. CDR1 DFQATT and CDR2 SNEGSKA come from the germline V gene (reference sequence). The CDR3 spells CSAVALAPYEQYF. CDR3 nucleotide sequence: TGCAGTGCCGTTGCGCTAGCCCCCTACGAGCAGTACTTC.

This clonotype was detected once. The chain couples TRBV20-1 to TRBJ1-4; TRBD1 matches 8 bases. The trim removed 5 bases at V and 8 bases at J, leaving 7 bases unmatched. Germline CDR1 reads DFQATT; CDR2 reads SNEGSKA (reference sequence). The CDR3 loop spans 13 amino acids. CDR3 DNA: TGCAGTGCTTTATTCGGACAGGGCGAAAAACTGTTTTTT. Its protein is CSALFGQGEKLFF.

This clonotype showed up many times. V gene TRBV7-3 combines with J gene TRBJ2-3; the D gene is possibly TRBD2 (6 bases). Trimming pared 2 bases from V and 7 bases from J, leaving 13 bases between. The CDR3 length is 14 residues. Germline loops: CDR1 SGHTA, CDR2 FQGTGA. CDR3: CASSLAGPSNTQYF. The CDR3 DNA is TGTGCCAGCAGCTTAGCGGGACCGTCAAATACGCAGTATTTT.

This chain joins TRBV9 and TRBJ2-3; no firm D call. This CDR3 spans 14 amino acids. Germline CDR1 SGDLS, CDR2 YYNGEE. V lost 1 base, J lost 2 bases, and 8 bases lay in between. The CDR3 here is CASSVSSNTDTQYF. The CDR3 DNA reads TGTGCCAGCAGCGTATCCTCGAACACAGATACGCAGTATTTT.

The V and J genes are TRBV12-3 or TRBV12-4 and TRBJ2-7; 7 bases are shared with TRBD1. The CDR3 is 14 residues long. V lost 5 bases to trimming and J lost 5 bases; unmatched junction nucleotides: 9. CDR3: CASSKGQDGNEQYF. In DNA form, the CDR3 reads TGTGCCAGCAGTAAAGGACAGGATGGAAACGAGCAGTACTTC.

This clonotype came up a few times. The rearrangement uses TRBV7-2 and TRBJ2-7; TRBD2 is a possible D gene (5 bases). This CDR3 is built from 15 residues. CDR1 is SGHTA and CDR2 is FQGNSA in the germline V gene. V lost 5 bases to trimming and J lost 5 bases, with 19 bases between them. CDR3 sequence reads: CASSQTITYQDEQYF. CDR3 bases: TGTGCCAGCAGCCAGACTATAACCTACCAAGACGAGCAGTACTTC.

The rearrangement links TRBV6-6 to TRBJ2-7; D perhaps matches TRBD1 (5 bases). From germline, CDR1 is MNHNY and CDR2 SVGAGI (reference sequence). The V gene lost 6 bases and the J gene lost 2 bases, with 14 bases spanning the gap. The CDR3 consists of 14 residues. This chain's CDR3 is CASRDATATYEQYF. The CDR3 DNA is TGTGCCAGCAGGGATGCGACAGCTACCTACGAGCAGTACTTC.

As regards this clonotype: One junction end does not reproduce the germline sequence, and a read error may be involved. The gene calls are TRBV12-3 or TRBV12-4 and TRBJ2-7; 8 bases are a match to TRBD2. The J call may not be correct, given that the DNA end is closer to TRBJ2-1. The CDR3 runs 16 residues. The CDR3 nucleotides read TGCGCCGGCAGTCCCGCCTTGAAGCGGGAGAACAATGAGCAGTTCTTC. Its translation: CAGSPALKRENNEQFF.

In regard to this clonotype: One end of the junction varies from germline; a read error may be responsible. The chain employs TRBV18 and TRBJ1-1, with no clear D. CDR1 KGHSH and CDR2 LQKENI come from the germline V gene. The CDR3 extends over 16 amino acids. In DNA, the CDR3 is TGTGCCAGCTCACCACCGTGGGCAACTACGAACACTGGAGCTTTCTTT. Protein sequence: CASSPPWATTNTGAFF.

The V call is TRBV15, the J call TRBJ1-2; D is unclear. Germline CDR1 reads LNHNV; CDR2 reads YYDKDF (reference sequence). With 0 bases removed from V and 5 bases from J, the gap between germline ends came to 22 bases. This CDR3 contains 18 residues. DNA of the CDR3: TGTGCCACCAGCAGAGATTATGGAGGGATAGGCGTCTCATATGGCTACACCTTC. It encodes CATSRDYGGIGVSYGYTF.

The CDR3 DNA is TGCAGTGCTGTCGGGATCGAGCAGTACTTC. Protein: CSAVGIEQYF. The rearrangement uses TRBV20-1 and TRBJ2-4, with D possibly TRBD2 on 5 matching bases. The J call is uncertain, as TRBJ2-7 better fits the DNA end. CDR3 length equals 10 residues. The germline V gene has CDR1 DFQATT and CDR2 SNEGSKA (reference sequence).

The chain carries TRBV20-1 and TRBJ2-5; 8 bases fit TRBD1. The CDR3 is made up of 15 amino acids. The trim removed 4 bases at V and 5 bases at J, leaving 12 bases unmatched. Germline CDR1 reads DFQATT; CDR2 reads SNEGSKA (reference sequence). The CDR3 region has the DNA TGCAGTGCTATAGCTCCCGACAGGGGTGGGGAGACCCAGTACTTC. This sequence encodes CSAIAPDRGGETQYF.

A remark on this clonotype: One junction end does not reproduce the germline sequence, and a read error may be involved. The chain combines TRBV12-3 or TRBV12-4 with TRBJ2-7; D remains unclear. CDR3 size: 13 residues. CDR3 sequence reads: CASSPRVAYGQYF. The CDR3 DNA reads TGTGCCAGCAGTCCTAGGGTTGCCTACGGGCAGTACTTC.

The genes are TRBV7-9 and TRBJ2-3; 11 positions match TRBD2. CDR1 is SEHNR, CDR2 FQNEAQ, per germline (reference sequence). V was pared by 5 bases and J by 8 bases, with 9 bases of the junction left unmatched. The CDR3 consists of 15 residues. The CDR3 DNA reads TGTGCCAGCAGCCGTAGCGGGAGGGCGATCGTTACGCAGTATTTT. It specifies CASSRSGRAIVTQYF. The full variable domain, rest sourced from reference TRBV7-9 and TRBJ2-3, is DTGVSQNPRHKITKRGQNVTFRCDPISEHNRLYWYRQTLGQGPEFLTYFQNEAQLEKSRLLSDRFSAERPKGSFSTLEIQRTEQGDSAMYLCASSRSGRAIVTQYFGPGTRLTVL.